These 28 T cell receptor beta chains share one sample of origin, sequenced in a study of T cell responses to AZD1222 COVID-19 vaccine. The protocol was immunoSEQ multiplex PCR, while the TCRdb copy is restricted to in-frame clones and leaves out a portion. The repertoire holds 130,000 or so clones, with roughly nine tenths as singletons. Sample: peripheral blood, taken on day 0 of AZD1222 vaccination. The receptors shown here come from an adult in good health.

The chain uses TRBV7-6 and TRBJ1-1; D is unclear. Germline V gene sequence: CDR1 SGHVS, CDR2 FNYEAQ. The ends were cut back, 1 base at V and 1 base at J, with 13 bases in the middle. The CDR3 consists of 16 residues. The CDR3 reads CASSLVIIGRNTEAFF. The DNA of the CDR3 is TGTGCCAGCAGCTTAGTAATCATAGGGAGGAACACTGAAGCTTTCTTT.

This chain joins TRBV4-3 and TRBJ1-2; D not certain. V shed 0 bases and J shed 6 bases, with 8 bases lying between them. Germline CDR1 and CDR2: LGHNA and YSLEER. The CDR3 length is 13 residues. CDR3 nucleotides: TGCGCCAGCAGCCAAGACCCACTAGATGGCTACACCTTC. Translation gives CASSQDPLDGYTF.

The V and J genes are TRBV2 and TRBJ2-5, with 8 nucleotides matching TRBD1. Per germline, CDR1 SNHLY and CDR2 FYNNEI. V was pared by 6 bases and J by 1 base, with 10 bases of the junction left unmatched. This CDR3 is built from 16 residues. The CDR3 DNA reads TGTGCCAGCAGGTCAAACTCGGGACAGGCCCAAGAGACCCAGTACTTC. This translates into CASRSNSGQAQETQYF.

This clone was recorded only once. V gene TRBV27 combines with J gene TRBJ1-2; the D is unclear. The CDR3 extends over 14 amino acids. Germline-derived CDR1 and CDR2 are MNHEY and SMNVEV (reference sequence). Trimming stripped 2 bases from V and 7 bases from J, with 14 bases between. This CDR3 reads CASSLGWDSGGYTF. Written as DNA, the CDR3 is TGTGCCAGCAGTTTAGGATGGGATAGCGGTGGCTACACCTTC.

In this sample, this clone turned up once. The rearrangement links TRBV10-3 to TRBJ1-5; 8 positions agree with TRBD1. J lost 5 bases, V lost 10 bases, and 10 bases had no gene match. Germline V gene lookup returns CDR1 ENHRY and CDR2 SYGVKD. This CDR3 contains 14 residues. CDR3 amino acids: CATRVTGDHQPQHF. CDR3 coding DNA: TGTGCCACGAGGGTGACAGGGGATCATCAGCCCCAGCATTTT.

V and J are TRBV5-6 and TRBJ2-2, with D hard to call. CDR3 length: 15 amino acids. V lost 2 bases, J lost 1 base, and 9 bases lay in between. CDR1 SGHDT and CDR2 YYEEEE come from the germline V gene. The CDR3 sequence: CASSFRTGNTGELFF. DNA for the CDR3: TGTGCCAGCAGCTTCCGTACGGGGAACACCGGGGAGCTGTTTTTT. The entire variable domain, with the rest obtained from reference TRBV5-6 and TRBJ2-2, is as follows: DAGVTQSPTHLIKTRGQQVTLRCSPKSGHDTVSWYQQALGQGPQFIFQYYEEEERQRGNFPDRFSGHQFPNYSSELNVNALLLGDSALYLCASSFRTGNTGELFFGEGSRLTVL.

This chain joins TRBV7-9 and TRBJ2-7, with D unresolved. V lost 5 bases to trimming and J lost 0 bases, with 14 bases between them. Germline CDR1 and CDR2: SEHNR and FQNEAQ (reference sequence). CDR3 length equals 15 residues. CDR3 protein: CASSPTYPSSYEQYF. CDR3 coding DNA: TGTGCCAGCAGCCCAACTTACCCGAGCTCCTACGAGCAGTACTTC.

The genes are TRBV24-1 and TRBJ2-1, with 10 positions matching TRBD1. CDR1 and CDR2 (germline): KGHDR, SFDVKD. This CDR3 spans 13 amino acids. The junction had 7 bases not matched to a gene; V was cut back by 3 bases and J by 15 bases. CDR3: CATSDLQTGGTFF. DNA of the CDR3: TGTGCCACCAGTGATCTCCAGACAGGGGGCACGTTCTTC.

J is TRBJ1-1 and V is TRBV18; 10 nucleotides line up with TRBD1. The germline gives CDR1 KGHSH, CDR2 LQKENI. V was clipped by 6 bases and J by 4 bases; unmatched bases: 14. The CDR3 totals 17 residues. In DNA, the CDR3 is TGTGCCAGCTCCAGACTGACAGGGGGCTTAGGAAGCACTGAAGCTTTCTTT. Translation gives CASSRLTGGLGSTEAFF.

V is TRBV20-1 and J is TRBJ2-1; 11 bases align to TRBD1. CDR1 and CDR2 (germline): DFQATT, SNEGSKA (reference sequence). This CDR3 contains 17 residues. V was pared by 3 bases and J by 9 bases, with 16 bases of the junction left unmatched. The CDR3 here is CSASPISGQGEAIEQFF. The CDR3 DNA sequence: TGCAGTGCTAGTCCAATTTCGGGACAGGGGGAGGCAATTGAGCAGTTCTTC.

The CDR3 DNA follows: TGCGCCAGCAGCGAAGCACAGGGGATGAACACTGAAGCTTTCTTT. Translated, it gives CASSEAQGMNTEAFF. The V and J genes are TRBV5-1 and TRBJ1-1; 7 bases are a match to TRBD1. The germline CDR1 and CDR2 sequences are SGHRS and YFSETQ. Germline trimming cut 4 bases from V and 0 bases from J; bases unmatched to any gene: 6. This CDR3 region has 15 residues.

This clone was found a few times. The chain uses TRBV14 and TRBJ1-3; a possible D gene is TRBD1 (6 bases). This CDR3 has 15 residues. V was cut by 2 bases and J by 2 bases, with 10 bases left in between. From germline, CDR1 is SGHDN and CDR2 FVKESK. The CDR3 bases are TGTGCCAGCAGCCAATGGGGGGCGGCTGGAAACACCATATATTTT. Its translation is CASSQWGAAGNTIYF.

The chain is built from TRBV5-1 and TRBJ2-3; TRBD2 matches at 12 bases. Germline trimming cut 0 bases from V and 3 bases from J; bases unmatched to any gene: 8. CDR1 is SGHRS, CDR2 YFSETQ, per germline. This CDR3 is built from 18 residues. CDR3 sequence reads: CASSLALLAGGLTDTQYF. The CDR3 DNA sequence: TGCGCCAGCAGCTTGGCTTTGCTAGCGGGGGGGCTGACAGATACGCAGTATTTT.

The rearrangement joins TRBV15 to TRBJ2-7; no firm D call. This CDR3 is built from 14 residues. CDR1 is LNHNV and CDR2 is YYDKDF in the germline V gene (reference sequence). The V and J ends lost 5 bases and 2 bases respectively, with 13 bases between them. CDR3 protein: CATSGSSVTYEQYF. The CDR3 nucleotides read TGTGCCACCAGCGGCTCTTCAGTTACCTACGAGCAGTACTTC. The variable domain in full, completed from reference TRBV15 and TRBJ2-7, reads DAMVIQNPRYQVTQFGKPVTLSCSQTLNHNVMYWYQQKSSQAPKLLFHYYDKDFNNEADTPDNFQSRRPNTSFCFLDIRSPGLGDTAMYLCATSGSSVTYEQYFGPGTRLTVT.

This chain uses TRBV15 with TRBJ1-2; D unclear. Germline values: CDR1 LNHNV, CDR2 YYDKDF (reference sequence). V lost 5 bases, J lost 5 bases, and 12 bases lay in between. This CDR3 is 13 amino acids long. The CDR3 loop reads CATSSEADYGYTF. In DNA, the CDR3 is TGTGCCACCAGCTCAGAAGCGGATTATGGCTACACCTTC.

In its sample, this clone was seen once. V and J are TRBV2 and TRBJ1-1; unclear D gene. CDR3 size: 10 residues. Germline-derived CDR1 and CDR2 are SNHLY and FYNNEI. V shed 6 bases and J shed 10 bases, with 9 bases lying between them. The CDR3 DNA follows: TGTGCCAGCAGCTCCAGACCAGCTTTCTTT. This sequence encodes CASSSRPAFF. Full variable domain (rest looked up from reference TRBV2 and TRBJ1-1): EPEVTQTPSHQVTQMGQEVILRCVPISNHLYFYWYRQILGQKVEFLVSFYNNEISEKSEIFDDQFSVERPDGSNFTLKIRSTKLEDSAMYFCASSSRPAFFGQGTRLTVV.

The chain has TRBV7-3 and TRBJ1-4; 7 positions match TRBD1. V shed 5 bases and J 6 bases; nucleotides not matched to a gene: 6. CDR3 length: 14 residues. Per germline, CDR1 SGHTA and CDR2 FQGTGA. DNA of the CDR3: TGTGCCAGCAGCCCGACAGGGAGGGATGAAAAACTGTTTTTT. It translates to CASSPTGRDEKLFF.

CDR3 DNA sequence: TGTGCCAGCAGCCAAGACCTGTCCTACGAGCAGTACTTC. The encoded protein is CASSQDLSYEQYF. The gene calls are TRBV4-2 and TRBJ2-7; D gene ambiguous. The CDR3 covers 13 residues. CDR1 is LGHNA, CDR2 YNFKEQ, per germline. Trimming removed 0 bases at V and 1 base at J, with 4 bases between.

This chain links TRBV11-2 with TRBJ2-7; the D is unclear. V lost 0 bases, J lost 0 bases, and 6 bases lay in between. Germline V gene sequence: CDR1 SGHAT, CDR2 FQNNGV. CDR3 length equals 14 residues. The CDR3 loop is CASSLEPSSYEQYF. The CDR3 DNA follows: TGTGCCAGCAGCTTAGAGCCAAGCTCCTACGAGCAGTACTTC.

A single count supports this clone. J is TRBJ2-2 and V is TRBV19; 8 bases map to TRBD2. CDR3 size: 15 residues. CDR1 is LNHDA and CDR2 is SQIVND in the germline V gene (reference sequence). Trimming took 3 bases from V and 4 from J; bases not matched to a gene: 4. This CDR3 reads CASSMTSELTGELFF. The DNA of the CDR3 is TGTGCCAGTAGTATGACTAGCGAACTCACCGGGGAGCTGTTTTTT.

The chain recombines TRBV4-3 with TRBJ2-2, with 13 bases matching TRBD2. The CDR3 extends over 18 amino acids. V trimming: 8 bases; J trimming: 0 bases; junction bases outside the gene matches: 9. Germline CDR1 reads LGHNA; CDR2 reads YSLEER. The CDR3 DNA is TGCGCCAGCGGCGGGACTAGCGGGGCCTTAGCGAACACCGGGGAGCTGTTTTTT. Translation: CASGGTSGALANTGELFF.

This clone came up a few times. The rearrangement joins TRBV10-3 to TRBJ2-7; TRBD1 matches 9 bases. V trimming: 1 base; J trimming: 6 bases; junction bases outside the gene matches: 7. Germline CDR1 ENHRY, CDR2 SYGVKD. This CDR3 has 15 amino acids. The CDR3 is CAISEFEQGASEQYF. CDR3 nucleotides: TGTGCCATCAGTGAGTTCGAACAGGGGGCTTCCGAGCAGTACTTC.

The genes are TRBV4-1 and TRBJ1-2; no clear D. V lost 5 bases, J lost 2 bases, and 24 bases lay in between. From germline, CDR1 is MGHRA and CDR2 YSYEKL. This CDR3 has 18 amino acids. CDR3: CASSSRIKEGSANYGYTF. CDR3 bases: TGCGCCAGCAGCTCTCGGATAAAGGAGGGCAGTGCGAACTATGGCTACACCTTC.

The CDR3 loop is CASSLALAGDVTGELFF. CDR3 sequence (DNA): TGTGCCAGCAGCTTAGCGCTAGCGGGGGATGTCACCGGGGAGCTGTTTTTT. The genes are TRBV13 and TRBJ2-2, with 10 bases fitting TRBD2. The CDR3 is 17 residues long. V shed 1 base, J shed 4 bases, and the junction held 6 bases outside the gene matches. Germline V gives CDR1 PRHDT, CDR2 FYEKMQ (reference sequence).

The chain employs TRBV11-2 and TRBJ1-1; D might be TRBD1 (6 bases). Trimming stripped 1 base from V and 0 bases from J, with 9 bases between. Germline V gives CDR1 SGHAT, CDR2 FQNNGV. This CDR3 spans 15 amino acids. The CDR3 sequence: CASSLVRGLNTEAFF. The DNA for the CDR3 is TGTGCCAGCAGCTTAGTCCGGGGGCTGAACACTGAAGCTTTCTTT.

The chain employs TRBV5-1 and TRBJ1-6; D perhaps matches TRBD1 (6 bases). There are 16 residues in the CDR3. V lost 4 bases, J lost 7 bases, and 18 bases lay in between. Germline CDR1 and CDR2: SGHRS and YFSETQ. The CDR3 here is CASSRQDLTKNSPLHF. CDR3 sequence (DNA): TGCGCCAGCAGCAGACAGGATTTAACCAAAAATTCACCCCTCCACTTT.

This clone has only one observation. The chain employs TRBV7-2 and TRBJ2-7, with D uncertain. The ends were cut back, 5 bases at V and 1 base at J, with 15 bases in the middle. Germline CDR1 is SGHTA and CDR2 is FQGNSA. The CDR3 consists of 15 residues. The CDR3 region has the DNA TGTGCCAGCAGCGCAGGATGGGATATATCCTACGAGCAGTACTTC. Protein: CASSAGWDISYEQYF.

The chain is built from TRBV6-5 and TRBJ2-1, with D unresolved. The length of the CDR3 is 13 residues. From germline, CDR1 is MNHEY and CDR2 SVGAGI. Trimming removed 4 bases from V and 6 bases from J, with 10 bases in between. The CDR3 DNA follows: TGTGCCAGCAGTTCGTCAGGACGCAATGAGCAGTTCTTC. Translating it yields CASSSSGRNEQFF.